These 18 T cell receptor beta chains originate from one sample sequenced in a study of cytomegalovirus exposure and HLA in healthy donors. Primers included in the PCR were 60 Vbeta and 13 Jbeta primers. Assay: immunoSEQ multiplex PCR; the TCRdb copy retains only in-frame clones and omits some. This table has 110,000 to 150,000 clones, approximately 73% appearing once. Sequenced sample: PBMCs. Receptors originate from a woman aged 40 to 50 in good health and CMV-seronegative.

The chain is built from TRBV7-9 and TRBJ2-5; 13 bases are shared with TRBD2. The J call may not be correct, given that the DNA end is closer to TRBJ2-7. Germline assignment: CDR1 SEHNR and CDR2 FQNEAQ (reference sequence). This CDR3 comprises 16 residues. The CDR3 is CASSSGTSGDLYEQYF. The CDR3 DNA reads TGTGCCAGCAGCAGCGGGACTAGCGGGGACCTTTACGAGCAGTACTTC.

DNA of the CDR3: TGTGCCAGCAGCTTGGCGGGACAGGGCTATCAGCCCCAGCATTTT. Residues: CASSLAGQGYQPQHF. The V gene is TRBV5-5, the J gene TRBJ1-5; 9 nucleotides align to TRBD1. This CDR3 region has 15 residues. With 0 bases clipped from V and 5 bases from J, the junction kept 3 bases outside the gene matches. Germline V lookup: CDR1 SGHKS, CDR2 YYEKEE (reference sequence). The full variable domain, with the rest looked up from reference TRBV5-5 and TRBJ1-5, is DAGVTQSPTHLIKTRGQQVTLRCSPISGHKSVSWYQQVLGQGPQFIFQYYEKEERGRGNFPDRFSARQFPNYSSELNVNALLLGDSALYLCASSLAGQGYQPQHFGDGTRLSIL.

This clone was found once. The rearrangement links TRBV28 to TRBJ1-6; D gene ambiguous. CDR3 length: 16 residues. Trimming removed 4 bases from V and 3 bases from J, with 13 bases in between. In germline, CDR1 is MDHEN, CDR2 SYDVKM. CDR3 DNA: TGTGCCAGCAGTTACGAGGGTATGCTCTATAATTCACCCCTCCACTTT. This encodes CASSYEGMLYNSPLHF.

The chain employs TRBV2 and TRBJ2-7; D may be TRBD2 (5 bases). The V end was cut by 4 bases, the J end by 0 bases, with 16 bases between. The V gene's germline CDR1 is SNHLY and CDR2 FYNNEI. The CDR3 loop spans 16 amino acids. CDR3 protein: CASSATRDPDSYEQYF. Here the CDR3 DNA reads TGTGCCAGCAGTGCTACCCGGGATCCTGACTCCTACGAGCAGTACTTC.

The V and J genes are TRBV7-9 and TRBJ2-1; 7 positions match TRBD1. Germline V gene data show CDR1 as SEHNR and CDR2 as FQNEAQ (reference sequence). The CDR3 has 15 residues. The J segment lost 9 bases and the V segment lost 5 bases, leaving 13 bases of the junction unmatched. The CDR3 reads CASSPQLTGWTEQFF. The CDR3 DNA reads TGTGCCAGCAGCCCCCAGCTGACAGGGTGGACTGAGCAGTTCTTC.

This sequence joins TRBV7-9 and TRBJ2-1, with 12 nucleotides matching TRBD1. This CDR3 has 12 amino acids. V shed 11 bases and J 6 bases; nucleotides not matched to a gene: 2. Germline loops: CDR1 SEHNR, CDR2 FQNEAQ (reference sequence). The DNA of the CDR3 is TGTGCCGGGGACAGGGGGCTCAATGAGCAGTTCTTC. Encoded protein: CAGDRGLNEQFF.

This rearrangement joins TRBV5-1 to TRBJ2-1; TRBD1 aligns across 9 bases. Trimming took 4 bases from V and 6 from J; bases not matched to a gene: 8. This CDR3 region has 15 residues. The germline V gene encodes CDR1 SGHRS and CDR2 YFSETQ. The CDR3 DNA is TGCGCCAGCAGCGACCCGGGACAGGGTAGCAATGAGCAGTTCTTC. As protein: CASSDPGQGSNEQFF.

The chain has TRBV27 and TRBJ2-1; 8 positions match TRBD1. V shed 6 bases, J shed 2 bases, and the junction held 6 bases outside the gene matches. CDR1 and CDR2 from the germline V gene are MNHEY and SMNVEV (reference sequence). The CDR3 has 15 amino acids. The CDR3 here is CASRPDREPYNEQFF. CDR3 in DNA: TGTGCCAGCAGGCCGGACAGGGAGCCCTACAATGAGCAGTTCTTC.

The chain employs TRBV2 and TRBJ1-4; no firm D call. This CDR3 region has 15 residues. The germline CDR1 and CDR2 sequences are SNHLY and FYNNEI. The ends were cut back, 3 bases at V and 0 bases at J, with 8 bases in the middle. CDR3 sequence: CASSEVDTTNEKLFF. Written as DNA, the CDR3 is TGTGCCAGCAGTGAGGTCGACACAACTAATGAAAAACTGTTTTTT. The whole variable domain, remainder taken from reference TRBV2 and TRBJ1-4, is EPEVTQTPSHQVTQMGQEVILRCVPISNHLYFYWYRQILGQKVEFLVSFYNNEISEKSEIFDDQFSVERPDGSNFTLKIRSTKLEDSAMYFCASSEVDTTNEKLFFGSGTQLSVL.

The chain links TRBV2 to TRBJ2-2; 8 nucleotides align to TRBD1. Germline V lookup: CDR1 SNHLY, CDR2 FYNNEI. V lost 3 bases and J lost 0; bases outside the gene matches: 6. The CDR3 consists of 17 residues. The CDR3 bases are TGTGCCAGCAGTGATATCAGGACAGGGCCGAACACCGGGGAGCTGTTTTTT. Its translation: CASSDIRTGPNTGELFF.

In this sample, this clone turned up once. Here the CDR3 DNA reads TGTGCCAGCAGCCCCCCCAGGGGCACAGATACGCAGTATTTT. It yields the protein CASSPPRGTDTQYF. This chain links TRBV7-9 with TRBJ2-3; perhaps TRBD1 as D (5 bases). The length of the CDR3 is 14 residues. Germline V CDR1 and CDR2: SEHNR, FQNEAQ (reference sequence). V shed 5 bases and J shed 1 base, with 10 bases lying between them.

On this clone: A read error may produce the germline difference seen at one junction end. The chain uses TRBV7-7 and TRBJ2-2, with 7 bases aligning to TRBD1. CDR1 and CDR2 (germline): SSHAT, FNYEAQ (reference sequence). The length of the CDR3 is 16 residues. The CDR3 DNA is TGTGCTAGCAGCCTTAGGGCAGGGGGGAACACCGGGGAGCTGTTTTTT. This sequence encodes CASSLRAGGNTGELFF.

This rearrangement joins TRBV29-1 to TRBJ1-2; D may be TRBD1 (6 bases). The germline CDR1 and CDR2 sequences are SQVTM and ANQGSEA. This CDR3 is 15 amino acids long. The V end was cut by 1 base, the J end by 5 bases, with 17 bases between. CDR3 sequence (DNA): TGCAGCGTTGAAGGTGAGGGACACCTACAGTATGGCTACACCTTC. It translates to CSVEGEGHLQYGYTF.

The J gene is TRBJ2-1, the V gene TRBV11-2, with 11 bases matching TRBD2. J lost 4 bases, V lost 6 bases, and 17 bases had no gene match. The CDR3 loop spans 19 amino acids. CDR1 and CDR2 from the germline V gene are SGHAT and FQNNGV. Here the CDR3 reads CASRSYRASGGTLYNEQFF. The CDR3 DNA reads TGTGCCAGCAGGTCGTACAGGGCTAGCGGGGGGACTCTTTACAATGAGCAGTTCTTC.

The V and J genes are TRBV19 and TRBJ1-5; 8 nucleotides agree with TRBD1. V trimming: 4 bases; J trimming: 5 bases; junction bases outside the gene matches: 4. The CDR3 runs to 14 residues. The germline V gene has CDR1 LNHDA and CDR2 SQIVND (reference sequence). CDR3 in amino acids: CASSRTGRYQPQHF. The CDR3 bases are TGTGCCAGTAGTAGGACAGGGAGGTATCAGCCCCAGCATTTT.

This sequence joins TRBV5-1 and TRBJ2-2, with 13 bases fitting TRBD2. This CDR3 contains 19 residues. Germline CDR1 is SGHRS and CDR2 is YFSETQ. J gave up 4 bases and V 4 bases, and 13 bases lay outside the gene matches. CDR3 bases: TGCGCCAGCAGCCTAGGACTAGCGGGGGCCCAGAGGGGCACCGGGGAGCTGTTTTTT. This codes for CASSLGLAGAQRGTGELFF. The full variable domain, completed using reference TRBV5-1 and TRBJ2-2, is KAGVTQTPRYLIKTRGQQVTLSCSPISGHRSVSWYQQTPGQGLQFLFEYFSETQRNKGNFPGRFSGRQFSNSRSEMNVSTLELGDSALYLCASSLGLAGAQRGTGELFFGEGSRLTVL.

The DNA for the CDR3 is TGTGCCAGCAGCTTCGCCGGGCGGGGTGCCACAGATACGCAGTATTTT. It encodes CASSFAGRGATDTQYF. This chain links TRBV13 with TRBJ2-3; TRBD2 might be the D (6 bases). Germline-derived CDR1 and CDR2 are PRHDT and FYEKMQ (reference sequence). The V end lost 3 bases, the J end lost 2 bases, and 15 bases lay between the germline ends. The CDR3 is 16 residues long.

This clone was picked up one time. The rearrangement links TRBV13 to TRBJ2-7, with D tentatively TRBD1 (6 bases). Germline CDR1 PRHDT, CDR2 FYEKMQ (reference sequence). Trimming removed 3 bases at V and 5 bases at J, with 11 bases between. The CDR3 loop spans 13 amino acids. CDR3 loop: CASSFQGRDEQYF. CDR3 nucleotide sequence: TGTGCCAGCAGCTTCCAGGGGCGTGACGAGCAGTACTTC.